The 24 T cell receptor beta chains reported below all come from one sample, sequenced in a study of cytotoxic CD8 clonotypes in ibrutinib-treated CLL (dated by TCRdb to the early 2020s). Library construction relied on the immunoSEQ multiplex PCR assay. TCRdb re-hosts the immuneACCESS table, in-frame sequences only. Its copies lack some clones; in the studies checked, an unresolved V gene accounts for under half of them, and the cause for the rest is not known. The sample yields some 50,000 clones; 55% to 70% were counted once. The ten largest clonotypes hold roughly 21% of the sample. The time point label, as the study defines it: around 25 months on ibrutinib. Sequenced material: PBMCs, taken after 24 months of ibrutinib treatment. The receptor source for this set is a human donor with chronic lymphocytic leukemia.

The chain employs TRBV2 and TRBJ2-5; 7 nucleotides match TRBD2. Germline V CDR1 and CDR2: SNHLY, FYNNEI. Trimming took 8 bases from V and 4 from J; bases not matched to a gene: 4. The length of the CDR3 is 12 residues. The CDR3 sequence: CASGRLAETQYF. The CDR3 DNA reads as TGTGCCAGCGGAAGACTAGCAGAGACCCAGTACTTC.

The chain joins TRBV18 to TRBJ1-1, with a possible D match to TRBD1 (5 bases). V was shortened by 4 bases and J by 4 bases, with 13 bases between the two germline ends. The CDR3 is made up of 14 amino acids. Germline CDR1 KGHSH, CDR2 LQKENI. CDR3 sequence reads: CASSQSGGITEAFF. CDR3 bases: TGTGCCAGCTCACAATCGGGGGGAATCACTGAAGCTTTCTTT.

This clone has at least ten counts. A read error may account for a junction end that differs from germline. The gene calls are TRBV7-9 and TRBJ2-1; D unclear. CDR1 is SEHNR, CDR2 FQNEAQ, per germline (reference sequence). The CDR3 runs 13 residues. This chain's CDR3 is CASSDPASLLRVF. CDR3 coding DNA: TGTGCCAGCAGCGATCCGGCTAGTTTGCTTCGGGTCTTC.

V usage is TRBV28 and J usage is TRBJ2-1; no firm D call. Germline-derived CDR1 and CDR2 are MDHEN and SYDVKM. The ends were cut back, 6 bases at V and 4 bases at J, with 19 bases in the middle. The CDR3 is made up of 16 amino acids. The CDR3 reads CASRSPDSRRYNEQFF. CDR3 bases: TGTGCCAGCAGATCCCCCGACTCGAGAAGGTACAATGAGCAGTTCTTC.

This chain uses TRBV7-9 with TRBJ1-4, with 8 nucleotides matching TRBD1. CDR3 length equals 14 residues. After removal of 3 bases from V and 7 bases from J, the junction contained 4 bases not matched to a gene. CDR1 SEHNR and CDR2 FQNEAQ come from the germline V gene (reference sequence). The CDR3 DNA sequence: TGTGCCAGCAGCTTGACAGGGGTTTCTGAAAAACTGTTTTTT. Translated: CASSLTGVSEKLFF.

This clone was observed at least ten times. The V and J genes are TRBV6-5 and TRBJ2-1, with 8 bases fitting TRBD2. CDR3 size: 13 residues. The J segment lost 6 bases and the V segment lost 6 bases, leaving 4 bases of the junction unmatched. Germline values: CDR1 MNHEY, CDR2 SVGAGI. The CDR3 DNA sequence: TGTGCCAGCAGGACTGGGACTAGCAATGAGCAGTTCTTC. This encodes CASRTGTSNEQFF.

The CDR3 is CASSGSRVFTEAFF. The CDR3 region has the DNA TGCGCCAGCAGCGGAAGCAGGGTTTTCACTGAAGCTTTCTTT. This chain links TRBV5-1 with TRBJ1-1; a weak D match, TRBD1 (5 bases). This CDR3 has 14 amino acids. CDR1 SGHRS and CDR2 YFSETQ come from the germline V gene. The germline V and J ends were trimmed by 4 bases and 4 bases, with 14 bases remaining between them.

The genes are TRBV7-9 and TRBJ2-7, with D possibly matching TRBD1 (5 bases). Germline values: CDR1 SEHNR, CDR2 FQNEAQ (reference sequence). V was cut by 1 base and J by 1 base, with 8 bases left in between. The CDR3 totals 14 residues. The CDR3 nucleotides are TGTGCCAGCAGCTTAGTACCAGGGTCCTACGAGCAGTACTTC. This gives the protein CASSLVPGSYEQYF.

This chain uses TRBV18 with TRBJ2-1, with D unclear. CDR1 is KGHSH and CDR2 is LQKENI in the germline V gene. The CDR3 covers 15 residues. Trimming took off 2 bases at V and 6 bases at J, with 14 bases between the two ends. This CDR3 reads CASSPGRTAINEQFF. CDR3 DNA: TGTGCCAGCTCACCAGGCAGGACGGCGATCAATGAGCAGTTCTTC. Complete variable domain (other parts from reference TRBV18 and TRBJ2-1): NAGVMQNPRHLVRRRGQEARLRCSPMKGHSHVYWYRQLPEEGLKFMVYLQKENIIDESGMPKERFSAEFPKEGPSILRIQQVVRGDSAAYFCASSPGRTAINEQFFGPGTRLTVL.

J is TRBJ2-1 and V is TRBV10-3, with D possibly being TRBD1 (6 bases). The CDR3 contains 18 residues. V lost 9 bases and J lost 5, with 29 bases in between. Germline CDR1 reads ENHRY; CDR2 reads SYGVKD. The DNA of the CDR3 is TGTGCCATTACTCGTGGGGGCCTGGTAGGAAAGAGGGACAATGAGCAGTTCTTC. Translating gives CAITRGGLVGKRDNEQFF.

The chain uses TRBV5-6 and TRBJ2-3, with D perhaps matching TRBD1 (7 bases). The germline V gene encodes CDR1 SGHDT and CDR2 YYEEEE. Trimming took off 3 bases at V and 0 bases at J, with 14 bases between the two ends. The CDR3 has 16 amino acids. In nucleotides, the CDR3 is TGTGCCAGCAGCTGGGCGGGACAGCTCAGCACAGATACGCAGTATTTT. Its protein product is CASSWAGQLSTDTQYF.

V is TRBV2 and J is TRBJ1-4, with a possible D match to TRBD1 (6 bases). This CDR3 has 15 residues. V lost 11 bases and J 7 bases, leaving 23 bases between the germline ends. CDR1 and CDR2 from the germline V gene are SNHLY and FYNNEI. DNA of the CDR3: TGTGCCCCCCAAAATAGGGGGTTGAAGGGTGAAAAACTGTTTTTT. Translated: CAPQNRGLKGEKLFF.

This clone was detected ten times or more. In DNA, the CDR3 is TGTGCCAGCAGTGAGAACACTGAAGCTTTCTTT. The encoded protein is CASSENTEAFF. J is TRBJ1-1 and V is TRBV6-1; D not certain. Trimming removed 3 bases at V and 1 base at J, with 0 bases between. Germline CDR1 reads MNHNS; CDR2 reads SASEGT. The CDR3 covers 11 residues.

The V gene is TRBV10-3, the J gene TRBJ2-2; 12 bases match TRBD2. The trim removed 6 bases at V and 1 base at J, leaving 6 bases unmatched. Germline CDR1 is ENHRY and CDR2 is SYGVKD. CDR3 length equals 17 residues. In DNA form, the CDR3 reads TGTGCCATCAGAAAGACTAGCGGGGGAGAGAACACCGGGGAGCTGTTTTTT. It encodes CAIRKTSGGENTGELFF.

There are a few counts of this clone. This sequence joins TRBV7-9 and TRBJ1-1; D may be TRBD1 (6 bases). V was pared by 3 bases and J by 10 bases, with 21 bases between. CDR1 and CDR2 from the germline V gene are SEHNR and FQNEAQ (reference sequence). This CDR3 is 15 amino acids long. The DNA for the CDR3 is TGTGCCAGCAGCTTCGGGGACATCCACTTTAACGGAGCTTTCTTT. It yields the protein CASSFGDIHFNGAFF.

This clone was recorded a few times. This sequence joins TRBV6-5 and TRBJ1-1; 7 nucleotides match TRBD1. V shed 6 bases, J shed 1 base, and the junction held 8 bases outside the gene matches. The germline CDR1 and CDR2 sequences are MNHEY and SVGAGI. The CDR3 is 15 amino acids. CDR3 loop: CASRPLGQQNTEAFF. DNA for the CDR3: TGTGCCAGCAGACCCCTGGGACAGCAGAACACTGAAGCTTTCTTT.

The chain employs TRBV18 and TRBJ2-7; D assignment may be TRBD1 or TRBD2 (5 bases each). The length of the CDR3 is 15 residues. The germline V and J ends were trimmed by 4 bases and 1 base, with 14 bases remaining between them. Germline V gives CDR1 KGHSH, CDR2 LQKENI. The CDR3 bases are TGTGCCAGCTCACGTGGGACCGTCTTGTCCTACGAGCAGTACTTC. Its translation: CASSRGTVLSYEQYF.

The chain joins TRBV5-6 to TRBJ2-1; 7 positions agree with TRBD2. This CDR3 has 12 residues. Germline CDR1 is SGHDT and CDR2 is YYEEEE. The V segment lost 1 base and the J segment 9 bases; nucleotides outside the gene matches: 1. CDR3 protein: CASSLSSGEQFF. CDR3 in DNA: TGTGCCAGCAGCTTGTCTAGCGGTGAGCAGTTCTTC. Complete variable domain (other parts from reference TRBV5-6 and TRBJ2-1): DAGVTQSPTHLIKTRGQQVTLRCSPKSGHDTVSWYQQALGQGPQFIFQYYEEEERQRGNFPDRFSGHQFPNYSSELNVNALLLGDSALYLCASSLSSGEQFFGPGTRLTVL.

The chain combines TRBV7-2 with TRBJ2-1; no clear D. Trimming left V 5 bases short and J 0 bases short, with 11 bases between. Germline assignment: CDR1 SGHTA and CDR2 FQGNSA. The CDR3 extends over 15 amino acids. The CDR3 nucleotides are TGTGCCAGCAGCCAGCCTTTGAGCTCCTACAATGAGCAGTTCTTC. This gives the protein CASSQPLSSYNEQFF.

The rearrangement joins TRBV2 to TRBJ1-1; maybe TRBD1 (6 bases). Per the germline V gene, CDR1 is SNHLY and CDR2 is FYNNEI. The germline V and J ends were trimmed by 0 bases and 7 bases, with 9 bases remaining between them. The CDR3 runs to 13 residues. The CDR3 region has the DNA TGTGCCAGCAGTGAAGCTACAGGGATTGAAGCTTTCTTT. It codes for CASSEATGIEAFF.

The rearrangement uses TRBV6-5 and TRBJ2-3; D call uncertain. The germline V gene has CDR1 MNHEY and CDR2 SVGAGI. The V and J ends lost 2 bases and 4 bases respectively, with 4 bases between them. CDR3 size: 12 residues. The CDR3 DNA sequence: TGTGCCAGCAGTTACCAGTCAGATACGCAGTATTTT. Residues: CASSYQSDTQYF.

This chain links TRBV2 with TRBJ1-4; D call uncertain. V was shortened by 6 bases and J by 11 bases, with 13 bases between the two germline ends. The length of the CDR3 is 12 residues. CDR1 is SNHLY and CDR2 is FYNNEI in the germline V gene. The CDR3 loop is CASRPDGPKLFF. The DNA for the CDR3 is TGTGCCAGCAGACCCGATGGACCTAAACTGTTTTTT.

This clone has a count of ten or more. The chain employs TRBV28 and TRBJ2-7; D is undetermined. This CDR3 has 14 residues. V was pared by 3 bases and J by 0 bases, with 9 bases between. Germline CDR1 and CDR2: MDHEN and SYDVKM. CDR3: CASSFGSYSYEQYF. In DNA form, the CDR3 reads TGTGCCAGCAGTTTCGGGTCTTACTCCTACGAGCAGTACTTC.

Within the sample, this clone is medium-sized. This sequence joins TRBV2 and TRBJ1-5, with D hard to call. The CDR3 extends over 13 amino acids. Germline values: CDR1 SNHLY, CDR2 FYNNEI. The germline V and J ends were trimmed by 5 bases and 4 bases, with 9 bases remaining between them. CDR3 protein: CASSNDGNQPQHF. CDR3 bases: TGTGCCAGCAGTAACGACGGGAATCAGCCCCAGCATTTT. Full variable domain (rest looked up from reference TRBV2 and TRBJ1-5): EPEVTQTPSHQVTQMGQEVILRCVPISNHLYFYWYRQILGQKVEFLVSFYNNEISEKSEIFDDQFSVERPDGSNFTLKIRSTKLEDSAMYFCASSNDGNQPQHFGDGTRLSIL.